The following is a TCR beta chain sequence with its context. The antigen remains unidentified. CDR1 SGHRS and CDR2 YFSETQ come from the germline V gene. V dropped 10 bases and J dropped 7 bases, with 21 bases sitting between them. The CDR3 extends over 14 amino acids. The sample is drawn from a study of cytotoxic CD8 clonotypes in ibrutinib-treated CLL. Study summary: Among the samples, the mean was approximately 250,000 productive templates and 94,082 productive rearrangements.

With sequencing, the targeted depth ranged from 1 in 200,000 to 1 in 1 million T cells. Here immunoSEQ multiplex PCR was the method, and the copy in TCRdb shows in-frame clones only, minus some. The sample shows roughly 220,000 clones, roughly 79% of them seen only once. Study conclusions and caveats: Contraction or stability on treatment was seen for public clonotypes, which were uncommon.

For TCR beta libraries, about 2 micrograms of genomic DNA were obtained from cryopreserved PBMCs. The sequenced sample was PBMCs, obtained after 12 months of ibrutinib treatment. This clonotype was obtained from a human donor with chronic lymphocytic leukemia. This chain connects TRBV5-1 to TRBJ2-1; possibly TRBD1 for D (6 bases). The CDR3 sequence is CAGSPGTPSNEQFF. The CDR3 DNA reads as TGCGCCGGATCACCGGGGACACCATCTAATGAGCAGTTCTTC.